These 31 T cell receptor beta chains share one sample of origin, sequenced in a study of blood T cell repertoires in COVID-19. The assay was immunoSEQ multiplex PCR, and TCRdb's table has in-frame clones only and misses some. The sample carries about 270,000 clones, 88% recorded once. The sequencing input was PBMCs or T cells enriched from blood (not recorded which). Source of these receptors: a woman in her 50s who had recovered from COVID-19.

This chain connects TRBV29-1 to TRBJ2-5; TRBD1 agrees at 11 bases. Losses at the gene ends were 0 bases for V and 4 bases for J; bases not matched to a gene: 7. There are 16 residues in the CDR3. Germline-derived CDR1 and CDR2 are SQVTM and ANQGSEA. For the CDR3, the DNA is TGCAGCGTTGAAGATTATGGGACAGGGGGTAGAGAGACCCAGTACTTC. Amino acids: CSVEDYGTGGRETQYF.

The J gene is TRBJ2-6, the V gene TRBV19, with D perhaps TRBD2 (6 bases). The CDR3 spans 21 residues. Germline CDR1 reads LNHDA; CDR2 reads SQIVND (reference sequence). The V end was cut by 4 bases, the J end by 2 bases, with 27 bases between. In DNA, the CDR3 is TGTGCCAGTAGTACACGAGGGGATTTTCTTTACGGGAGCCCTGGGGCCAACGTCCTGACTTTC. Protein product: CASSTRGDFLYGSPGANVLTF.

The CDR3 reads CAISGSTVNYGYTF. The CDR3 DNA reads TGTGCCATCAGCGGGAGTACAGTTAACTATGGCTACACCTTC. The chain couples TRBV10-3 to TRBJ1-2; D is unresolved. Trimming removed 6 bases at V and 1 base at J, with 12 bases between. Germline-derived CDR1 and CDR2 are ENHRY and SYGVKD. The CDR3 covers 14 residues.

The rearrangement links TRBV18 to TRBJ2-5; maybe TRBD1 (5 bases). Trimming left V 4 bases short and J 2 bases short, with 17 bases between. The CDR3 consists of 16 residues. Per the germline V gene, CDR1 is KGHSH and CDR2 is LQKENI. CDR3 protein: CASSLNARVLQETQYF. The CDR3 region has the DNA TGTGCCAGCTCACTAAATGCCAGGGTATTACAAGAGACCCAGTACTTC. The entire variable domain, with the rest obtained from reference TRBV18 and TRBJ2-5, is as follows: NAGVMQNPRHLVRRRGQEARLRCSPMKGHSHVYWYRQLPEEGLKFMVYLQKENIIDESGMPKERFSAEFPKEGPSILRIQQVVRGDSAAYFCASSLNARVLQETQYFGPGTRLLVL.

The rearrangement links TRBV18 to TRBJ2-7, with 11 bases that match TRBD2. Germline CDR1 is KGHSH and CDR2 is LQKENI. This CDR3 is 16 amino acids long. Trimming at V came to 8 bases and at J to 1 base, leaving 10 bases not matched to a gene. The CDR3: CASRPGLAGFSYEQYF. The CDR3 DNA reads TGTGCCAGCCGGCCCGGACTAGCGGGTTTTTCCTACGAGCAGTACTTC.

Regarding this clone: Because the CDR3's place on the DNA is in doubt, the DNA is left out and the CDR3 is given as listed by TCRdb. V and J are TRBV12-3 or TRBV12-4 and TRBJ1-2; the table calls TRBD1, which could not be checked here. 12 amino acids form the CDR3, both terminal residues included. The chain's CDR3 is CASSFGAGSRTF.

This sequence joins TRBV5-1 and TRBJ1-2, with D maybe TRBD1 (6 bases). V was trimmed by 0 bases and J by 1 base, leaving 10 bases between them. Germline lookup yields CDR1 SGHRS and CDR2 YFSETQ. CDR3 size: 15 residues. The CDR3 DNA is TGCGCCAGCAGCTTGGTTGGACAGTTTAACTATGGCTACACCTTC. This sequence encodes CASSLVGQFNYGYTF.

The chain's CDR3 is CASSREDREINEQYF. The CDR3 region has the DNA TGTGCCAGCAGTCGGGAGGACAGGGAGATCAACGAGCAGTACTTC. The chain is built from TRBV28 and TRBJ2-7, with a tentative D call TRBD1 (8 bases). Germline V gene data show CDR1 as MDHEN and CDR2 as SYDVKM. The V end lost 5 bases, the J end lost 5 bases, and 19 bases lay between the germline ends. The CDR3 loop spans 15 amino acids.

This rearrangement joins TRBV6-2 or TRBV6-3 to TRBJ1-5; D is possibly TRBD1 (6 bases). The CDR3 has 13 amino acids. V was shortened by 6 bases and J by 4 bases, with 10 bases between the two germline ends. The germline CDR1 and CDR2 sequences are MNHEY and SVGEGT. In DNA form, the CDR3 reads TGTGCCAGCAGCAGGGACAAAAATCAGCCCCAGCATTTT. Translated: CASSRDKNQPQHF.

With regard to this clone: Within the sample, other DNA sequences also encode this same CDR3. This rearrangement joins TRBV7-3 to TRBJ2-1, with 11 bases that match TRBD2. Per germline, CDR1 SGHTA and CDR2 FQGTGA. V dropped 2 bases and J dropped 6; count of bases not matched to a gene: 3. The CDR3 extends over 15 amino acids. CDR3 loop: CASSLLAGGVNEQFF. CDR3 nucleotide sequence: TGTGCCAGCAGCTTACTAGCGGGAGGCGTCAATGAGCAGTTCTTC. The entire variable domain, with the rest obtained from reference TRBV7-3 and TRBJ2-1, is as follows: GAGVSQTPSNKVTEKGKYVELRCDPISGHTALYWYRQSLGQGPEFLIYFQGTGAADDSGLPNDRFFAVRPEGSVSTLKIQRTERGDSAVYLCASSLLAGGVNEQFFGPGTRLTVL.

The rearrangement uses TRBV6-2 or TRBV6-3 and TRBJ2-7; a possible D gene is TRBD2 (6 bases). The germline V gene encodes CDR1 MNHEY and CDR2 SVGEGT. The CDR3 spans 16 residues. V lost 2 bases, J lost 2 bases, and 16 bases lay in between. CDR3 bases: TGTGCCAGCAGTTACGGGGGAGGCGGGCCCCCCTACGAGCAGTACTTC. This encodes CASSYGGGGPPYEQYF.

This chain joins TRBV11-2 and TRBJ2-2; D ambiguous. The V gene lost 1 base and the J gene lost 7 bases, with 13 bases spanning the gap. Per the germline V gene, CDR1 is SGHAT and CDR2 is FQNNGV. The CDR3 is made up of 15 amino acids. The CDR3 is CASSLVVRVGGELFF. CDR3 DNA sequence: TGTGCCAGCAGCTTAGTTGTCCGGGTCGGCGGGGAGCTGTTTTTT.

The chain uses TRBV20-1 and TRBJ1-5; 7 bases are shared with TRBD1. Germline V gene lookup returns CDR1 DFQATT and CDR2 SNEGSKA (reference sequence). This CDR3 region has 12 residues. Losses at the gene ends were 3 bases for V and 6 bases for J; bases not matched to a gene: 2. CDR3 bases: TGCAGTGCTAGTGACAGGGCTCAGCCCCAGCATTTT. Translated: CSASDRAQPQHF.

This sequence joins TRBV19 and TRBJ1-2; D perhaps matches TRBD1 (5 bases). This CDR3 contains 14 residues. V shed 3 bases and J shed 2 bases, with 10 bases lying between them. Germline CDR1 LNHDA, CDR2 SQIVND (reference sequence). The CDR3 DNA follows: TGTGCCAGTAGTATCCAGGGCGGAAACTATGGCTACACCTTC. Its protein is CASSIQGGNYGYTF.

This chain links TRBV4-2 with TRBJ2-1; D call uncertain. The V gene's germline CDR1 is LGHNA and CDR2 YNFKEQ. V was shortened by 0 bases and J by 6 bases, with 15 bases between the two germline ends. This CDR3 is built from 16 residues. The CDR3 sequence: CASSQDLNSIFNEQFF. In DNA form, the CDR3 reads TGTGCCAGCAGCCAAGATCTTAATAGTATCTTCAATGAGCAGTTCTTC.

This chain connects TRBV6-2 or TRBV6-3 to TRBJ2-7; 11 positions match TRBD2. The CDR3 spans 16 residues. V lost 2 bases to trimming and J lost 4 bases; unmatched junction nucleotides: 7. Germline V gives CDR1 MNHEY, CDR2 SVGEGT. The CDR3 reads CASSYRGTSGSYEQYF. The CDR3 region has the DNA TGTGCCAGCAGTTACCGTGGGACTAGCGGCAGTTACGAGCAGTACTTC.

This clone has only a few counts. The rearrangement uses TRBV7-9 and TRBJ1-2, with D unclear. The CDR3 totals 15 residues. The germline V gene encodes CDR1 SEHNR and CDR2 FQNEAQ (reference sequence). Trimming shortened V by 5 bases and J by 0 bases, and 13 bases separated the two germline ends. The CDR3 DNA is TGTGCCAGCAGCCCCGTCCCCCCAGCTAACTATGGCTACACCTTC. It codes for CASSPVPPANYGYTF.

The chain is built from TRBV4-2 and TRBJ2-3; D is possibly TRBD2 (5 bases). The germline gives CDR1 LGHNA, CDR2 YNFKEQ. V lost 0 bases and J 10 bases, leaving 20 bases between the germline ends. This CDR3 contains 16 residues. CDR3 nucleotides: TGTGCCAGCAGCCAAGATAGTTTGGGAGCGCCAGGCGCGCAGTATTTT. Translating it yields CASSQDSLGAPGAQYF.

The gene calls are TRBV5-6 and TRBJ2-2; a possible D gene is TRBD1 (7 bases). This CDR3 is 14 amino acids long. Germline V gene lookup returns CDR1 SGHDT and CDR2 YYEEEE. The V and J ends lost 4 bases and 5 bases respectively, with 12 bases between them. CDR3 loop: CASSGRGRTGELFF. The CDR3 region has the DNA TGTGCCAGCAGCGGCAGGGGGAGGACCGGGGAGCTGTTTTTT. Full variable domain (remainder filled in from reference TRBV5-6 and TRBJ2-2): DAGVTQSPTHLIKTRGQQVTLRCSPKSGHDTVSWYQQALGQGPQFIFQYYEEEERQRGNFPDRFSGHQFPNYSSELNVNALLLGDSALYLCASSGRGRTGELFFGEGSRLTVL.

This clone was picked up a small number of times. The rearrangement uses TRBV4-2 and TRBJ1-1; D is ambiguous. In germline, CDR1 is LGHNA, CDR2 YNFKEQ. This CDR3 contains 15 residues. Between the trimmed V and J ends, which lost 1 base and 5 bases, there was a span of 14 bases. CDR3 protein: CASSQVVQRVTEAFF. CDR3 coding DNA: TGTGCCAGCAGCCAAGTGGTACAGAGGGTGACTGAAGCTTTCTTT.

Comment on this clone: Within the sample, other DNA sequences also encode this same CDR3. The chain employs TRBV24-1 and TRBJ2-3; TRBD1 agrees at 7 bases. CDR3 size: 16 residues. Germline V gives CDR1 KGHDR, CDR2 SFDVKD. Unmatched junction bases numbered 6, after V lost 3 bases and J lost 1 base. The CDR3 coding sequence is TGTGCCACCAGTGATCCCAGAGACAGGGGCACAGATACGCAGTATTTT. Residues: CATSDPRDRGTDTQYF.

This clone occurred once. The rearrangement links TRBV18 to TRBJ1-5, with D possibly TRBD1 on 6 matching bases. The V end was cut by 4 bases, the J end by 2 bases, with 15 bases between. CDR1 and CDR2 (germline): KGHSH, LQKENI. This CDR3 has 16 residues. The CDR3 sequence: CASSRGGPLGNQPQHF. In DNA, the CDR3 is TGTGCCAGCTCACGGGGGGGGCCCTTGGGCAATCAGCCCCAGCATTTT.

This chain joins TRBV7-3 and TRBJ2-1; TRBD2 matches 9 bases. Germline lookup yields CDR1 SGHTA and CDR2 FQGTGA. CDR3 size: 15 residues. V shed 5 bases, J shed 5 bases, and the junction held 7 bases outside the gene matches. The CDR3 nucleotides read TGTGCCAGCAGCCCAGGACTAGCGAAAAACAATGAGCAGTTCTTC. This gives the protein CASSPGLAKNNEQFF.

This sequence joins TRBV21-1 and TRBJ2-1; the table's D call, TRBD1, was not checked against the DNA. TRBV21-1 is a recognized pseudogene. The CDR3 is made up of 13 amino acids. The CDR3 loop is CASSKISYNEQFF. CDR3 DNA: TGTGCCAGCAGCAAGATCAGCTACAATGAGCAGTTCTTC.

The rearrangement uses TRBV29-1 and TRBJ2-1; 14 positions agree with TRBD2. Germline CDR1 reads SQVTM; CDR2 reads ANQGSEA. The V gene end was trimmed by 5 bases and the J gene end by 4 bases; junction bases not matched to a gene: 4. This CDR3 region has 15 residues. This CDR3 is CSVRGLAGGYNEQFF. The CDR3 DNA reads TGCAGCGTTCGTGGACTAGCGGGAGGTTACAATGAGCAGTTCTTC.

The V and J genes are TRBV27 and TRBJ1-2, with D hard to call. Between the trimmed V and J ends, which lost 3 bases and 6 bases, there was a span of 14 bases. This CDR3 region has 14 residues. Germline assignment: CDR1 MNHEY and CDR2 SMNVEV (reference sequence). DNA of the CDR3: TGTGCCAGCAGTTTCAAGCCTAGACCTCATGGCTACACCTTC. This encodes CASSFKPRPHGYTF.

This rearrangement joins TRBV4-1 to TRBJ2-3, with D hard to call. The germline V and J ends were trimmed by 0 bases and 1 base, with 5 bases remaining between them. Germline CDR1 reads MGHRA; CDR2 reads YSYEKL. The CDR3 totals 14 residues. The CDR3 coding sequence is TGCGCCAGCAGCCAAGAACAGCGCACAGATACGCAGTATTTT. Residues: CASSQEQRTDTQYF.

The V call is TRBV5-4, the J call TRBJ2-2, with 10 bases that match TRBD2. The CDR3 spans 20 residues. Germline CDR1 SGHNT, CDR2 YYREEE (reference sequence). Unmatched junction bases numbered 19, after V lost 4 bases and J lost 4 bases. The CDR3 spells CASSPRQGMASGSSTGELFF. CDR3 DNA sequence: TGTGCCAGCAGCCCGCGACAGGGGATGGCTAGCGGGAGTAGCACCGGGGAGCTGTTTTTT.

In DNA form, the CDR3 reads TGTGCCAGCAGTAGGGACACTAGCACAGATACGCAGTATTTT. Translation: CASSRDTSTDTQYF. The chain carries TRBV7-3 and TRBJ2-3, with a weak D call TRBD1 (6 bases). CDR1 is SGHTA, CDR2 FQGTGA, per germline. Trimming removed 6 bases at V and 0 bases at J, with 10 bases between. This CDR3 comprises 14 residues.

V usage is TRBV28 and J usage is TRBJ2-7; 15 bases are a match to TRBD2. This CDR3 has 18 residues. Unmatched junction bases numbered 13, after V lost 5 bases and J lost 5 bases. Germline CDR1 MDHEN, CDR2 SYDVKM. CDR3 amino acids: CASSPAPGLAGGDNEQYF. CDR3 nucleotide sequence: TGTGCCAGCAGTCCAGCACCGGGACTAGCGGGAGGTGATAACGAGCAGTACTTC. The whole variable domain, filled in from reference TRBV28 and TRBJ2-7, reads DVKVTQSSRYLVKRTGEKVFLECVQDMDHENMFWYRQDPGLGLRLIYFSYDVKMKEKGDIPEGYSVSREKKERFSLILESASTNQTSMYLCASSPAPGLAGGDNEQYFGPGTRLTVT.

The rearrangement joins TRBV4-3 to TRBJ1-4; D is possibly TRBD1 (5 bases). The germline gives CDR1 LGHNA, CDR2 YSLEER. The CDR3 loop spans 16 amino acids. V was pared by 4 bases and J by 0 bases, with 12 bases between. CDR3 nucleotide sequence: TGCGCCAGCAGCCGCGAGGCAGGGCCAACTAATGAAAAACTGTTTTTT. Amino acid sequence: CASSREAGPTNEKLFF.